The 15 T cell receptor beta chains below all came from one sample that was sequenced in a study of blood T cell repertoires in COVID-19. The repertoire was sequenced with immunoSEQ multiplex PCR; TCRdb's copy has only in-frame clones and lacks some. The table records a few hundred thousand clones, around 89% of them present only once. The specimen was PBMCs or T cells enriched from blood (not recorded which). The receptors originated from a man aged 25 to 40 who had recovered from COVID-19.

The gene calls are TRBV7-8 and TRBJ2-1; 12 nucleotides agree with TRBD2. CDR1 and CDR2 (germline): SGHVS, FQNEAQ. The CDR3 totals 16 residues. After removal of 5 bases from V and 7 bases from J, the junction contained 9 bases not matched to a gene. The CDR3 DNA reads TGTGCCAGCAGCCTCCTACTAGCGGGGGGATTAAATGAGCAGTTCTTC. Translating gives CASSLLLAGGLNEQFF.

The CDR3: CASSRVTGGLRELFF. DNA for the CDR3: TGTGCCAGCAGCAGAGTGACAGGGGGCCTTCGGGAGCTGTTTTTT. The chain links TRBV5-4 to TRBJ2-2; 10 bases map to TRBD1. The V gene's germline CDR1 is SGHNT and CDR2 YYREEE (reference sequence). With V trimmed by 4 bases and J by 9 bases, 9 bases remained unmatched. CDR3 length: 15 residues.

The rearrangement uses TRBV11-2 and TRBJ2-4, with D unresolved. The CDR3 runs 10 residues. The germline CDR1 and CDR2 sequences are SGHAT and FQNNGV. V shed 8 bases and J shed 11 bases, with 10 bases lying between them. CDR3 bases: TGTGCCAGCGGCGACTGGGTTCAGTACTTC. Its protein product is CASGDWVQYF.

This clone was seen only once. The chain links TRBV4-3 to TRBJ2-1; 9 bases align to TRBD2. Germline trimming cut 4 bases from V and 4 bases from J; bases unmatched to any gene: 2. Germline V gene data show CDR1 as LGHNA and CDR2 as YSLEER. The CDR3 totals 14 residues. CDR3: CASSPSGTYNEQFF. The CDR3, as DNA: TGCGCCAGCAGCCCTAGCGGGACTTACAATGAGCAGTTCTTC.

The J gene is TRBJ2-7, the V gene TRBV4-3, with D possibly being TRBD1 (5 bases). The germline V and J ends were trimmed by 1 base and 2 bases, with 9 bases remaining between them. Germline values: CDR1 LGHNA, CDR2 YSLEER. CDR3 length: 14 residues. CDR3: CASSQAAGTYEQYF. DNA for the CDR3: TGCGCCAGCAGCCAAGCGGCAGGGACCTACGAGCAGTACTTC.

V usage is TRBV5-4 and J usage is TRBJ1-2; TRBD1 agrees at 11 bases. The V gene's germline CDR1 is SGHNT and CDR2 YYREEE (reference sequence). This CDR3 comprises 14 residues. The V gene end was trimmed by 4 bases and the J gene end by 8 bases; junction bases not matched to a gene: 7. CDR3 sequence (DNA): TGTGCCAGCAGCCAAGGGACAGGGGGTGCCGGCTACACCTTC. Translating it yields CASSQGTGGAGYTF. Together with reference TRBV5-4 and TRBJ1-2, the CDR3 gives the full variable domain: ETGVTQSPTHLIKTRGQQVTLRCSSQSGHNTVSWYQQALGQGPQFIFQYYREEENGRGNFPPRFSGLQFPNYSSELNVNALELDDSALYLCASSQGTGGAGYTFGSGTRLTVV.

V and J are TRBV7-9 and TRBJ1-3, with D perhaps TRBD1 (5 bases). V lost 2 bases to trimming and J lost 7 bases, with 9 bases between them. The CDR3 covers 13 residues. The germline gives CDR1 SEHNR, CDR2 FQNEAQ (reference sequence). CDR3 sequence: CASSLTQGNTIYF. The CDR3 DNA follows: TGTGCCAGCAGCTTAACCCAGGGCAACACCATATATTTT.

V usage is TRBV28 and J usage is TRBJ2-7, with 9 bases aligning to TRBD1. There are 16 residues in the CDR3. The junction had 5 bases not matched to a gene; V was cut back by 2 bases and J by 0 bases. The germline gives CDR1 MDHEN, CDR2 SYDVKM. DNA for the CDR3: TGTGCCAGCAGTTTAAATTGGGACAGGGCCTCCTACGAGCAGTACTTC. Its translation: CASSLNWDRASYEQYF.

The rearrangement joins TRBV28 to TRBJ2-7; 7 bases are shared with TRBD1. The CDR3 extends over 15 amino acids. V shed 4 bases, J shed 4 bases, and the junction held 10 bases outside the gene matches. CDR1 is MDHEN and CDR2 is SYDVKM in the germline V gene. This CDR3 is CASSYIPGQRYEQYF. DNA of the CDR3: TGTGCCAGCAGTTATATACCGGGACAGAGATACGAGCAGTACTTC.

This clone was counted a single time. The chain has TRBV9 and TRBJ2-7; a possible D gene is TRBD1 (5 bases). Germline values: CDR1 SGDLS, CDR2 YYNGEE. Trimming took 4 bases from V and 2 from J, leaving 16 bases between them. The CDR3 sequence is 15 residues long. CDR3 nucleotides: TGTGCCAGCAGCCCCCCGGCAGGGAATCCCTACGAGCAGTACTTC. It translates to CASSPPAGNPYEQYF.

The rearrangement uses TRBV29-1 and TRBJ2-7; 7 nucleotides align to TRBD2. The ends lost 7 bases at V and 2 bases at J; junction bases unmatched: 8. CDR1 is SQVTM, CDR2 ANQGSEA, per germline. The CDR3 extends over 13 amino acids. The DNA of the CDR3 is TGCAGCGCCGTGGGGCGGGAGACCTACGAGCAGTACTTC. This encodes CSAVGRETYEQYF.

The rearrangement links TRBV28 to TRBJ2-3; 8 nucleotides agree with TRBD2. The germline CDR1 and CDR2 sequences are MDHEN and SYDVKM. This CDR3 contains 16 residues. V shed 6 bases and J 2 bases; nucleotides not matched to a gene: 10. The CDR3 DNA is TGTGCCAGCAGCACATCAACTAGCGGTAACACAGATACGCAGTATTTT. Protein: CASSTSTSGNTDTQYF.

The chain has TRBV4-3 and TRBJ2-2, with 7 bases fitting TRBD1. The CDR3 is 16 amino acids. Germline CDR1 is LGHNA and CDR2 is YSLEER. V shed 1 base and J 3 bases; nucleotides not matched to a gene: 5. The CDR3 nucleotides read TGCGCCAGCAGCCAAGGAGTGGGACAGTACACCGGGGAGCTGTTTTTT. It encodes CASSQGVGQYTGELFF.

This rearrangement joins TRBV30 to TRBJ2-7; D gene ambiguous. The CDR3 has 14 residues. The germline V gene has CDR1 GTSNPN and CDR2 SVGIG (reference sequence). V was shortened by 2 bases and J by 3 bases, with 14 bases between the two germline ends. For the CDR3, the DNA is TGTGCCTGGAGTCGAAGAACCAACGGCTACGAGCAGTACTTC. This gives the protein CAWSRRTNGYEQYF.

The rearrangement links TRBV24-1 to TRBJ2-5; 8 bases map to TRBD2. Germline CDR1 KGHDR, CDR2 SFDVKD. V lost 5 bases to trimming and J lost 0 bases; unmatched junction nucleotides: 10. The CDR3 consists of 17 residues. The CDR3 protein is CATSGTGTRGYQETQYF. Written as DNA, the CDR3 is TGTGCCACCAGTGGAACCGGGACTAGAGGCTACCAAGAGACCCAGTACTTC.